This TCR beta chain derives from a study of OX40 agonist ivuxolimab in advanced cancers. At the level of the whole study: Ivuxolimab was a fully human IgG2 agonistic monoclonal antibody targeting the costimulatory receptor OX40 (CD134). A male proportion of 75% to 85% and a mean age of around 60 years, ranging from roughly 23 to 90, were recorded for the dose-escalation cohort. Intravenous ivuxolimab was administered to patients every 2 weeks at six dose levels: 0.01, 0.1, 0.3, 1.5, 3 and 10 mg/kg. The point of sequencing TCRbeta in the periphery was to test whether ivuxolimab changed TCR sequence diversity and drove clonal T-cell expansion. The paper describes the monotherapy dose-escalation part (N = 52 patients) of the phase I trial of ivuxolimab. Of the approximately 50 dose-escalation patients, hepatocellular carcinoma was present in around 20, melanoma in approximately 15, renal cell carcinoma in 9 and head and neck cancer in 9. Patients were allowed to have had prior anti-PD-1, anti-PD-L1 or anti-CTLA-4 therapy, and around 40% of the dose-escalation patients had previously received checkpoint inhibitors. Three dose-escalation patients achieved partial responses, one with hepatocellular carcinoma and two with cutaneous melanoma.

Note on this clone: Its specific antigen is unknown. No much larger clonotype is one base removed from it; base qualities were not supplied.

Genomic DNA was isolated from the sorted cells so that the TCRbeta CDR3 region could be sequenced. The immunoSEQ Assay was used to sequence the TCRbeta CDR3 regions. TCRdb's version of the immuneACCESS table is confined to in-frame rearrangements and falls short of the full clone set. An unresolved V gene accounts for under half of the shortfall where checked; the remainder is of unknown origin. In all, the sample holds 60,000 or so clones, and almost 95% of those were seen once. The top ten clones comprise roughly a fifth of the sample. The germline ends are 7 bases apart after V is trimmed by 0 bases and J by 1 base. The CDR3 runs 14 amino acids, cysteine and phenylalanine included. Only CDR3 DNA remains: 42 bases, in frame from the first base. The germline V gene encodes CDR1 SGDLS and CDR2 YYNGEE. The trial excluded patients who had a history of autoimmune disease or were on systemic immunosuppression. Peripheral blood for TCR sequencing was collected from all dose cohorts at baseline, on cycle 4 day 1, and on cycle 7 day 1. Samples were obtained from an open-label, multicenter, first-in-human phase I dose-escalation trial of ivuxolimab. The trial enrolled adults with locally advanced or metastatic head and neck squamous cell, hepatocellular, melanoma or renal cell carcinoma. Before TCR sequencing, CD4+ and CD8+ T cells were separately sorted from peripheral blood.

Paper-wide results and their limitations: Low levels of normalized T-cell clonal expansion were also seen in some nonresponding patients. Which antigens the clonally expanded peripheral T cells were specific for was not determined. In partial responders in the 0.1-3.0 mg/kg groups, normalized peripheral clonal expansion was found to be among the lowest, especially among CD8+ T cells. Clonal expansion of both CD4+ and CD8+ blood T cells was observed from baseline to week 6 at doses 0.1 to 3.0 mg/kg. After ivuxolimab, expanded clones were on average more numerous among CD8+ T cells than among CD4+ T cells.

Sequences were derived from CD4+ or CD8+ T cells sorted from blood, sampled in a trial of the OX40 agonist ivuxolimab. This receptor was obtained from an adult with an advanced solid tumor such as melanoma, head and neck, liver or kidney cancer. The chain is assembled from TRBV9 and TRBJ2-5; the D gene is perhaps TRBD1 or TRBD2, each of them matching over 5 bases. CDR3 loop: CASSVEGTQETQYF. At the DNA level, the sequence is TGTGCCAGCAGCGTAGAAGGGACCCAAGAGACCCAGTACTTC.